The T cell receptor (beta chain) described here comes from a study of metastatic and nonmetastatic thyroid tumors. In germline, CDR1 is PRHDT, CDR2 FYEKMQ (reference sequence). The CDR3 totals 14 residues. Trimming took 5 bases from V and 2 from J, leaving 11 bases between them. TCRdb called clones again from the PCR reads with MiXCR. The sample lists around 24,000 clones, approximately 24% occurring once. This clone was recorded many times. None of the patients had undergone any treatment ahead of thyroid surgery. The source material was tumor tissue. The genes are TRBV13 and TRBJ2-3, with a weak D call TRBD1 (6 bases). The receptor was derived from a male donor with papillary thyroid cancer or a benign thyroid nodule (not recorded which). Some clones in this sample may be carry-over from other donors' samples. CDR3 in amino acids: CASSSKGDTDTQYF. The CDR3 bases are TGTGCCAGCAGCAGCAAGGGGGACACAGATACGCAGTATTTT.